The present entry profiles one TCR beta chain with its context. Per the original methods: How many nucleated cells were present was estimated from reference gene primer amplification. Data came from immunoSEQ multiplex PCR; TCRdb stores just in-frame clones and leaves some out. That table gives V, J and clone size, and the DNA gave D and trimming. Here the sample spans 150,000 to 200,000 clones, just over 90% being singletons. The CDR3 has 15 amino acids. The V end lost 3 bases, the J end lost 6 bases, and 17 bases lay between the germline ends. The germline V gene encodes CDR1 LNHDA and CDR2 SQIVND (reference sequence). This sample was included in a study of blood T cell repertoires in COVID-19. Whole-study context: COVID-19 samples from acute and convalescent phases originated in the United States, Italy and Spain. PBMCs, B-cell-depleted T cells, or T cells provided the cDNA or gDNA that made up the material.

The sequenced sample was peripheral blood. The TCR was taken from a woman aged 60-75 years with COVID-19, enrolled during active disease. The gene calls are TRBV19 and TRBJ1-1, with D possibly TRBD1 on 5 matching bases. CDR3 DNA sequence: TGTGCCAGTAGTATTAGACAGTCCCGCGGCGCTGAAGCTTTCTTT. This codes for CASSIRQSRGAEAFF.